This T cell receptor (beta chain) was captured in a study of blood T cell repertoires in COVID-19. On the study more broadly: COVID-19 samples, acute and convalescent, were from the United States, Italy and Spain. PBMCs, B-cell-depleted T cells, or T cells provided the cDNA or gDNA that made up the material.

Germline V gives CDR1 KGHSH, CDR2 LQKENI. Trimming at V came to 3 bases and at J to 5 bases, leaving 11 bases not matched to a gene. The CDR3 totals 16 residues. Study processing details: Amplification from reference gene primers served as the basis for estimated nucleated cell counts. The protocol was immunoSEQ multiplex PCR, while the TCRdb copy is restricted to in-frame clones and leaves out a portion. The V and J calls and clone size are taken from that table; D and trimming were inferred from the DNA. The table records about 150,000 clones, 75% to 90% of them present only once. The chain uses TRBV18 and TRBJ2-3, with TRBD2 identical over 7 bases. The TCR originated in a man in his forties or fifties who had recovered from COVID-19. Sequenced material: peripheral blood. The CDR3 nucleotides read TGTGCCAGCTCACCCCGGACTAGTCGCGGGGTAGATACGCAGTATTTT. Its protein is CASSPRTSRGVDTQYF.